Following are 3 T cell receptor beta chains from one sample sequenced in a study of blood T cell repertoires in COVID-19. Some clones are missing from TCRdb's copy, which holds only in-frame ones; the method was immunoSEQ multiplex PCR. This table has under 250,000 clones, around 89% appearing once. The sequenced sample consisted of peripheral blood. The receptors here all came from a woman between 25 and 40 years old with COVID-19, enrolled during active disease.

The rearrangement links TRBV5-1 to TRBJ1-1; the match to TRBD1 covers 10 bases. The CDR3 extends over 14 amino acids. The germline V gene has CDR1 SGHRS and CDR2 YFSETQ. After removal of 0 bases from V and 6 bases from J, the junction contained 2 bases not matched to a gene. The CDR3 protein is CASSLGDRGAEAFF. Written as DNA, the CDR3 is TGCGCCAGCAGCTTGGGGGACAGGGGCGCTGAAGCTTTCTTT.

The chain links TRBV11-2 to TRBJ1-1; D is unresolved. This CDR3 contains 12 residues. V was cut by 4 bases and J by 11 bases, with 14 bases left in between. CDR1 and CDR2 (germline): SGHAT, FQNNGV. The DNA of the CDR3 is TGTGCCAGCAGCTCCATACATTTGAACGCTTTCTTT. Its protein product is CASSSIHLNAFF.

V and J are TRBV27 and TRBJ2-1; a weak D match, TRBD2 (6 bases). The V end was cut by 0 bases, the J end by 6 bases, with 15 bases between. CDR1 and CDR2 (germline): MNHEY, SMNVEV (reference sequence). The CDR3 covers 16 residues. CDR3 coding DNA: TGTGCCAGCAGTTTATCGGAGGGAGAAGTCGGCAATGAGCAGTTCTTC. Amino acid sequence: CASSLSEGEVGNEQFF.